This T cell receptor beta chain emerged from a study of T cell repertoires in cytomegalovirus infection. On the study more broadly: Recently identified HLA-C-restricted and well-studied HLA-B-restricted CMV epitopes were used. Both CMV infection and a matching HLA type were indicated by public TCR beta signatures. Findings and caveats of the study: Predominance within the ex vivo response was attributable to HLA-C-restricted CMV-specific TCR beta clonotypes.

This clonotype has more than one count but fewer than ten. The antigen remains undetermined. The CDR3 runs to 14 residues. V was shortened by 5 bases and J by 4 bases, with 14 bases between the two germline ends. Germline-derived CDR1 and CDR2 are SGHTA and FQGNSA. TCRdb re-derived calls from the reads in MiXCR, one entry per CDR3 protein. The repertoire consists of about 920,000 distinct CDR3 sequences, with roughly 30% occurring once and the leading ten covering over 11%. This TCR came from a human donor in good health (CMV status not recorded). Some clones in this sample may be carry-over from other donors' samples. The genes are TRBV7-2 and TRBJ1-1; D is ambiguous. The sample in question was cultured CD8+ T cells from PBMCs, obtained from culture after CMV antigen stimulation. The CDR3 is CASSQRFEGTEAFF. The CDR3 bases are TGTGCCAGCAGCCAAAGGTTCGAGGGCACTGAAGCTTTCTTT.